This TCR beta chain is from a study of CD8+ T cells in alopecia areata. General observations from the study: Tofacitinib produced a significant decrease in scalp clonality and in expanded CD8+ clones among the top 100. TCR sharing was clearer in mice than between patients, perhaps partly owing to patient HLA diversity.

Turning to this clone: Its antigen is not identified.

V lost 1 base and J lost 8; bases outside the gene matches: 9. The CDR3 sequence is 14 residues long. Germline loops: CDR1 SQVTM, CDR2 ANQGSEA. Treatment defined: oral pan-JAK inhibitor, 5-10 mg twice daily. Reverse transcribed after extraction, RNA yielded cDNA as the sequencing template. Produced via immunoSEQ multiplex PCR; TCRdb's table is partial and in-frame only. The data show 150,000 to 200,000 clones, roughly 60% seen once. The specimen was CD4+ T cells sorted from blood, collected at week 24, from a patient treated with tofacitinib. J is TRBJ1-2 and V is TRBV29-1, with 8 bases aligning to TRBD1. This sequence was found in a human donor with alopecia areata. The CDR3: CSVEAPDREKGYTF. The CDR3 DNA reads TGCAGCGTTGAAGCCCCGGACAGGGAAAAGGGCTACACCTTC.